This entry is about one T cell receptor (beta chain). Antigen unknown. The data derive from a study of cytomegalovirus exposure and HLA in healthy donors. Across the study: Earlier findings included some 120 million unique TCR beta sequences obtained from 170 million or so T cells.

The PCR used 60 Vbeta and 13 Jbeta primers. Sequencing used immunoSEQ multiplex PCR; TCRdb keeps in-frame clones, though not all of them. Of some 140,000 clones listed, 73% were seen once; the top ten hold 1.3%. Findings and caveats of the study: Reportedly, HLA-A and HLA-B alleles of most subjects were accurately predicted from TCR beta.

The CDR3 extends over 15 amino acids. The trim removed 3 bases at V and 5 bases at J, leaving 8 bases unmatched. CDR1 and CDR2 from the germline V gene are MDHEN and SYDVKM. The chain couples TRBV28 to TRBJ2-7, with 9 bases lining up with TRBD1. The source of this sequence is a woman aged 40 to 49 in good health and CMV-seronegative. What was sequenced was PBMCs. This CDR3 is CASSFAGQGYHEQYV. For the CDR3, the DNA is TGTGCCAGCAGTTTCGCGGGACAGGGATACCACGAGCAGTACGTC.